The T cell receptor (beta chain) under discussion was sequenced for a study of blood T cell repertoires in COVID-19. The data were produced by immunoSEQ multiplex PCR, yet TCRdb's version contains in-frame clones alone and is incomplete. The repertoire holds roughly 100,000 clones, 76% seen once, with around 7% in the top ten. This clone was recorded once. V was pared by 1 base and J by 9 bases, with 9 bases of the junction left unmatched. The CDR3 has 16 residues. Per the germline V gene, CDR1 is KGHSH and CDR2 is LQKENI. V and J are TRBV18 and TRBJ2-1; 10 positions match TRBD2. Sequencing used peripheral blood. This clonotype was sampled from a man aged 65-85 years with acute or convalescent COVID-19. The DNA for the CDR3 is TGTGCCAGCTCACCACAACCAGCTAGCGGGGGATCTGAGCAGTTCTTC. Its protein is CASSPQPASGGSEQFF.